The TCR beta chain under discussion was sequenced for a study of radiotherapy plus CTLA-4 blockade in lung cancer. Study-wide findings and caveats: Reports state that early shifts in blood T cell clones, with interferon-beta, best predicted response.

This clone was counted a single time. Antigen: not known. Method: immunoSEQ multiplex PCR; TCRdb's copy keeps in-frame clones and lacks some. The profile shows around 59,000 clones, 72% of them singletons. The CDR3 contains 12 residues. V was cut by 4 bases and J by 12 bases, with 13 bases left in between. Per germline, CDR1 MRHNA and CDR2 SNTAGT. The origin of this receptor is a human donor with non-small cell lung cancer whose response to radiotherapy plus ipilimumab could not be evaluated. Material: peripheral blood, obtained from a patient treated with radiotherapy plus ipilimumab. The chain couples TRBV6-4 to TRBJ1-5; possibly TRBD1 for D (6 bases). CDR3: CASSGPDSLQHF. The CDR3 DNA is TGTGCCAGCAGTGGACCGGACAGCCTCCAGCATTTT.